The 15 T cell receptor beta chains given below trace back to one sample, sequenced in a study of CD8+ T cells in alopecia areata. TCR sequencing used cDNA made by reverse transcription of extracted RNA. TCRdb's table, derived via immunoSEQ multiplex PCR, lists solely in-frame clones and lacks some. In the table there are 200,000 or so clones, about three fifths of which are singletons. Treatment: oral pan-JAK inhibitor, 5-10 mg twice daily. Material: CD4+ T cells sorted from blood, obtained at week 24, from a patient treated with tofacitinib. The receptors derive from a human donor with alopecia areata.

The chain recombines TRBV25-1 with TRBJ2-5, with D unresolved. This CDR3 is 14 amino acids long. The germline CDR1 and CDR2 sequences are MGHDK and SYGVNS. V was shortened by 6 bases and J by 5 bases, with 16 bases between the two germline ends. The DNA of the CDR3 is TGTGCCAGCAGCCGTTCGCAGATACCGGAGACCCAGTACTTC. Translating it yields CASSRSQIPETQYF. The full variable domain, completed using reference TRBV25-1 and TRBJ2-5, is EADIYQTPRYLVIGTGKKITLECSQTMGHDKMYWYQQDPGMELHLIHYSYGVNSTEKGDLSSESTVSRIRTEHFPLTLESARPSHTSQYLCASSRSQIPETQYFGPGTRLLVL.

The chain combines TRBV7-2 with TRBJ2-3, with 7 bases matching TRBD2. This CDR3 has 15 amino acids. CDR1 is SGHTA and CDR2 is FQGNSA in the germline V gene. Trimming at V came to 7 bases and at J to 4 bases, leaving 11 bases not matched to a gene. CDR3 coding DNA: TGTGCCAGCACCCCTCCGGGGGGTGGGTCAGATACGCAGTATTTT. Amino acid sequence: CASTPPGGGSDTQYF. Combining the CDR3 with reference TRBV7-2 and TRBJ2-3 gives the whole variable domain GAGVSQSPSNKVTEKGKDVELRCDPISGHTALYWYRQSLGQGLEFLIYFQGNSAPDKSGLPSDRFSAERTGGSVSTLTIQRTQQEDSAVYLCASTPPGGGSDTQYFGPGTRLTVL.

This chain uses TRBV25-1 with TRBJ2-7; 12 bases are shared with TRBD2. This CDR3 has 13 amino acids. Germline trimming cut 7 bases from V and 9 bases from J; bases unmatched to any gene: 7. Germline lookup yields CDR1 MGHDK and CDR2 SYGVNS. The CDR3 DNA sequence: TGTGCCAGCACGACTAGCGGGAGCAAAAGGCAGTACTTC. Its translation is CASTTSGSKRQYF.

This clone was picked up one time. The chain carries TRBV2 and TRBJ2-4; unclear D gene. CDR3 size: 15 residues. Germline V gene data show CDR1 as SNHLY and CDR2 as FYNNEI. V was pared by 5 bases and J by 6 bases, with 17 bases between. Here the CDR3 reads CASSPRTTSRNIQYF. CDR3 nucleotide sequence: TGTGCCAGCAGTCCCCGGACCACCTCCAGAAACATTCAGTACTTC.

This chain connects TRBV4-2 to TRBJ1-2; tentative D call: TRBD1 (5 bases). Germline V CDR1 and CDR2: LGHNA, YNFKEQ. V lost 2 bases, J lost 1 base, and 11 bases lay in between. The CDR3 consists of 15 residues. As DNA, the CDR3 is TGTGCCAGCAGCCAAAAATCGACAGTTAACTATGGCTACACCTTC. The encoded protein is CASSQKSTVNYGYTF.

This clone was seen a few times. This chain connects TRBV27 to TRBJ2-1, with 16 positions matching TRBD2. V shed 6 bases and J 8 bases; nucleotides not matched to a gene: 7. CDR1 and CDR2 (germline): MNHEY, SMNVEV (reference sequence). CDR3 length: 16 amino acids. CDR3: CASRGLAGGPIYEQFF. The CDR3, as DNA: TGTGCCAGCAGGGGACTAGCGGGAGGGCCCATCTATGAGCAGTTCTTC.

The chain joins TRBV4-3 to TRBJ1-4; 7 bases agree with TRBD1. The CDR3 loop spans 16 amino acids. With V trimmed by 4 bases and J by 4 bases, 9 bases remained unmatched. The germline gives CDR1 LGHNA, CDR2 YSLEER. CDR3 sequence reads: CASSLRRQGNNEKLFF. The CDR3 DNA reads TGCGCCAGCAGCCTTAGGCGACAGGGAAATAATGAAAAACTGTTTTTT.

The V call is TRBV6-5, the J call TRBJ1-2; TRBD1 is a possible D gene (6 bases). This CDR3 comprises 15 residues. The germline gives CDR1 MNHEY, CDR2 SVGAGI. Trimming stripped 8 bases from V and 0 bases from J, with 16 bases between. The CDR3 nucleotides are TGTGCCAGCGCCCCAGGACAGAACTCTAACTATGGCTACACCTTC. It is translated as CASAPGQNSNYGYTF.

This clone was detected only a few times. CDR3 protein: CASSQGPDRYEQYF. CDR3 DNA: TGCGCCAGCAGCCAGGGACCCGACCGGTACGAGCAGTACTTC. The gene calls are TRBV4-3 and TRBJ2-7, with D perhaps being TRBD1 or TRBD2 (5 bases each). This CDR3 has 14 amino acids. CDR1 and CDR2 (germline): LGHNA, YSLEER. Trimming pared 3 bases from V and 4 bases from J, leaving 13 bases between.

The chain joins TRBV7-9 to TRBJ2-7; no clear D. The V end was cut by 3 bases, the J end by 3 bases, with 6 bases between. Germline CDR1 reads SEHNR; CDR2 reads FQNEAQ (reference sequence). The CDR3 length is 12 residues. The CDR3 reads CASSFSSYEQYF. The DNA of the CDR3 is TGTGCCAGCAGCTTCTCCAGCTACGAGCAGTACTTC.

A single count supports this clone. The chain joins TRBV13 to TRBJ1-2, with TRBD1 matching over 9 bases. The CDR3 is made up of 15 amino acids. V shed 0 bases and J 6 bases; nucleotides not matched to a gene: 5. CDR1 PRHDT and CDR2 FYEKMQ come from the germline V gene (reference sequence). The CDR3 sequence: CASSLGGGQGNGYTF. CDR3 bases: TGTGCCAGCAGCTTAGGCGGGGGACAGGGAAATGGCTACACCTTC.

J is TRBJ1-2 and V is TRBV29-1, with 8 nucleotides matching TRBD1. Germline V CDR1 and CDR2: SQVTM, ANQGSEA. CDR3 size: 12 residues. J gave up 7 bases and V 4 bases, and 5 bases lay outside the gene matches. The CDR3 region is CSVVSRGLGYTF. CDR3 in DNA: TGCAGCGTTGTGAGCAGGGGGCTTGGCTACACCTTC.

The rearrangement joins TRBV6-1 to TRBJ1-1; 8 bases are shared with TRBD1. Germline CDR1 is MNHNS and CDR2 is SASEGT. There are 14 residues in the CDR3. Trimming took 7 bases from V and 8 from J; bases not matched to a gene: 12. In nucleotides, the CDR3 is TGTGCCAGCATCGGAGTCCCGGGACAGGCGGAAGCTTTCTTT. This translates into CASIGVPGQAEAFF.

The V call is TRBV10-3, the J call TRBJ2-1; TRBD2 is a possible D gene (6 bases). CDR1 and CDR2 from the germline V gene are ENHRY and SYGVKD. The CDR3 length is 15 residues. V was pared by 4 bases and J by 1 base, with 11 bases between. This chain's CDR3 is CAISVGGNSYNEQFF. In DNA, the CDR3 is TGTGCCATCAGTGTAGGCGGGAATTCCTACAATGAGCAGTTCTTC.

The chain carries TRBV6-5 and TRBJ1-1, with a possible D match to TRBD1 (6 bases). CDR3 length: 15 amino acids. Trimming cost V 6 bases and J 3 bases, with 17 bases left between them. Germline V gene lookup returns CDR1 MNHEY and CDR2 SVGAGI. CDR3 residues: CASSPGRGRDTEAFF. The CDR3 DNA follows: TGTGCCAGCAGCCCTGGGAGGGGGAGAGACACTGAAGCTTTCTTT.